One T cell receptor (beta chain) is described in this entry. The entry originates in a study of cytomegalovirus exposure and HLA in healthy donors. The germline V gene encodes CDR1 LNHDA and CDR2 SQIVND (reference sequence). This CDR3 has 16 amino acids. V lost 5 bases and J lost 2; bases outside the gene matches: 7. Primers: 60 Vbeta forward and 13 Jbeta reverse. Here immunoSEQ multiplex PCR was the method, and the copy in TCRdb shows in-frame clones only, minus some. The table lists 130,000 or so clones. The J gene is TRBJ2-1, the V gene TRBV19; TRBD2 agrees at 9 bases. Sequencing was done on a sample of PBMCs. This receptor was obtained from a woman younger than 35 in good health and CMV-seronegative. CDR3: CASSPTSGRPYNEQFF. CDR3 in DNA: TGTGCCAGTAGTCCGACTAGCGGAAGACCCTACAATGAGCAGTTCTTC.